The rows below give T cell receptor beta chains drawn from one sample of a study of T cell responses to AZD1222 COVID-19 vaccine. Using immunoSEQ multiplex PCR, the repertoire was profiled, and TCRdb retains in-frame clones only, with some absent. The repertoire holds fewer than 200,000 clones, with 85% to 95% as singletons. Source: peripheral blood, taken on day 0 of AZD1222 vaccination. Every receptor here comes from an adult in good health. CDR3s include the opening cysteine and the closing phenylalanine or tryptophan. D genes are given only for firm matches. A clone size is listed for some rows: how often the clone was seen (once, few, many), or a class if it is expanded.

j_call	clone_size	d_call	v_call	cdr3_aa	cdr3_nt
TRBJ2-1	-	-	TRBV6-5	CASSPDRLSYNEQFF	TGTGCCAGCAGCCCCGACAGATTATCCTACAATGAGCAGTTCTTC
TRBJ1-2	-	TRBD1	TRBV19	CASSSRQGSYGYTF	TGTGCCAGTAGTAGCAGACAGGGGTCCTATGGCTACACCTTC
TRBJ1-5	once	TRBD1	TRBV19	CASRQGNQPQHF	TGTGCCAGCCGACAGGGGAATCAGCCCCAGCATTTT
TRBJ1-1	-	TRBD1	TRBV4-2	CASSHDRGSGTEAFF	TGTGCCAGCAGCCATGACAGGGGGTCGGGGACTGAAGCTTTCTTT
TRBJ2-7	once	-	TRBV20-1	CSASVDPTYEQYF	TGCAGTGCTAGTGTCGATCCAACCTACGAGCAGTACTTC
TRBJ2-1	-	-	TRBV9	CASSERSSYNEQFF	TGTGCCAGCAGCGAGAGAAGCTCCTACAATGAGCAGTTCTTC
TRBJ1-1	-	TRBD1	TRBV11-3	CASSKGQGNTEAFF	TGTGCCAGCAGTAAAGGACAGGGGAACACTGAAGCTTTCTTT
TRBJ1-3	once	-	TRBV7-9	CASSFTGEAAGNTIYF	TGTGCCAGCAGCTTTACGGGGGAAGCTGCTGGAAACACCATATATTTT
TRBJ1-1	-	-	TRBV9	CASSPSWILNTEAFF	TGTGCCAGCAGCCCTTCTTGGATCTTGAACACTGAAGCTTTCTTT
TRBJ2-3	-	TRBD2	TRBV9	CASSVARREPQYF	TGTGCCAGCAGCGTAGCCCGGCGGGAGCCGCAGTATTTT
TRBJ1-2	-	TRBD1	TRBV2	CASRYRGQGNYGYTF	TGTGCCAGCAGATACCGGGGACAGGGGAACTATGGCTACACCTTC
TRBJ1-2	-	TRBD1	TRBV14	CASSHPPGTAHGYTF	TGTGCCAGCAGCCACCCACCAGGGACAGCCCATGGCTACACCTTC
TRBJ2-1	-	-	TRBV19	CASSGGPFPYNEQFF	TGTGCCAGTAGCGGGGGCCCCTTCCCCTACAATGAGCAGTTCTTC
TRBJ1-4	-	TRBD1	TRBV7-9	CASSLVGQGNEKLFF	TGTGCCAGCAGCTTAGTGGGACAGGGGAATGAAAAACTGTTTTTT
TRBJ2-1	-	-	TRBV6-5	CASSGKDGYNEQFF	TGTGCCAGCAGCGGGAAGGACGGCTACAATGAGCAGTTCTTC
TRBJ1-6	-	TRBD1	TRBV27	CASRKGTAVSPLHF	TGTGCCAGCAGAAAGGGGACAGCCGTTTCACCCCTCCACTTT
TRBJ2-5	-	TRBD2	TRBV7-2	CASSLKAGSEETQYF	TGTGCCAGCAGCCTAAAAGCGGGGAGTGAAGAGACCCAGTACTTC
TRBJ1-4	-	TRBD1	TRBV30	CAWGDRAQRTTNEKLFF	TGTGCCTGGGGGGACAGGGCCCAAAGAACAACTAATGAAAAACTGTTTTTT
TRBJ1-1	once	-	TRBV29-1	CSVSSRSTEAFF	TGCAGCGTCTCCAGCCGATCCACTGAAGCTTTCTTT
TRBJ2-2	once	-	TRBV19	CASSSGRKYTGELFF	TGTGCCAGTAGTAGTGGACGTAAATACACCGGGGAGCTGTTTTTT
TRBJ1-5	-	TRBD1	TRBV7-2	CASSSSGGVNQPQHF	TGTGCCAGCAGCTCCTCAGGGGGGGTCAATCAGCCCCAGCATTTT
TRBJ2-1	-	-	TRBV6-2/TRBV6-3	CASSRGASLEQFF	TGTGCCAGCAGCAGGGGCGCGAGCCTTGAGCAGTTCTTC
TRBJ2-2	once	TRBD2	TRBV9	CASSSGLQTGELFF	TGTGCCAGCAGCTCGGGACTACAAACCGGGGAGCTGTTTTTT
TRBJ1-4	-	-	TRBV19	CASKGTRVTEKLFF	TGTGCCAGTAAGGGAACAAGGGTTACTGAAAAACTGTTTTTT
TRBJ2-1	-	-	TRBV7-2	CASSFSGSSYNEQFF	TGTGCCAGCAGCTTCTCCGGAAGCTCCTACAATGAGCAGTTCTTC
TRBJ1-1	-	TRBD1	TRBV19	CATVEGQGVAAFF	TGTGCCACCGTTGAGGGACAGGGCGTTGCAGCTTTCTTT
TRBJ1-4	-	TRBD1	TRBV19	CASSTTGTNEKLFF	TGTGCCAGTAGTACGACAGGGACTAATGAAAAACTGTTTTTT
TRBJ2-1	-	-	TRBV4-1	CASSQKALPAYNEQFF	TGCGCCAGCAGCCAGAAAGCCTTACCGGCGTACAATGAGCAGTTCTTC
TRBJ1-2	-	-	TRBV2	CASSQGYYGYTF	TGTGCCAGCTCGCAGGGGTACTATGGCTACACCTTC
TRBJ1-1	-	-	TRBV5-1	CASTSNSGQLNTEAFF	TGCGCCAGCACCTCAAACTCCGGACAGCTTAACACTGAAGCTTTCTTT
TRBJ2-4	-	-	TRBV6-5	CASKLEDRANIQYF	TGTGCCAGCAAGCTGGAGGACCGGGCAAACATTCAGTACTTC
TRBJ1-2	-	-	TRBV2	CASANTGRRLEGYTF	TGTGCCAGCGCTAATACCGGACGGCGCCTGGAGGGCTACACCTTC
TRBJ2-3	-	-	TRBV15	CATSGPGSTDTQYF	TGTGCCACCAGCGGACCGGGCAGCACAGATACGCAGTATTTT
TRBJ1-2	-	TRBD1	TRBV9	CASSVGGTGGRGYTF	TGTGCCAGCAGCGTAGGTGGGACAGGGGGCCGAGGCTACACCTTC
TRBJ1-6	-	-	TRBV14	CASSPRVFGSPLHF	TGTGCCAGCAGCCCCAGGGTTTTCGGTTCACCCCTCCACTTT
TRBJ1-5	-	-	TRBV4-1	CASSSVLGGRNQPQHF	TGCGCCAGCAGCTCAGTGTTGGGGGGACGCAATCAGCCCCAGCATTTT
TRBJ1-3	-	-	TRBV12-3/TRBV12-4	CASSLILGDTIYF	TGTGCCAGCAGTTTAATCCTAGGGGACACCATATATTTT
TRBJ1-1	-	-	TRBV4-2	CASSQDSVWGGHTEAFF	TGTGCCAGCAGCCAAGATTCGGTGTGGGGGGGCCACACTGAAGCTTTCTTT
TRBJ2-5	-	TRBD2	TRBV6-4	CASSATSGGQETQYF	TGTGCCAGCAGTGCGACTAGCGGGGGGCAAGAGACCCAGTACTTC
TRBJ2-5	-	-	TRBV5-1	CASSLGRTRASETQYF	TGCGCCAGCAGCTTGGGGCGGACTCGAGCGAGCGAGACCCAGTACTTC
TRBJ2-1	-	TRBD1	TRBV27	CASGYGQANNEQFF	TGTGCCAGCGGGTATGGACAGGCCAACAATGAGCAGTTCTTC
TRBJ1-1	-	TRBD1	TRBV10-3	CAISATGVNTEAFF	TGTGCCATCAGTGCGACAGGGGTTAACACTGAAGCTTTCTTT
TRBJ1-1	-	-	TRBV2	CASSKEGWTEAFF	TGTGCCAGCAGTAAGGAGGGGTGGACTGAAGCTTTCTTT
TRBJ1-2	-	-	TRBV18	CASSPERQTNYGYTF	TGTGCCAGCTCACCCGAACGACAGACTAACTATGGCTACACCTTC
TRBJ2-5	-	-	TRBV6-1	CASSAPLRHPNPQETQYF	TGTGCCAGCAGTGCACCCCTCAGACATCCAAACCCACAAGAGACCCAGTACTTC
TRBJ1-3	-	-	TRBV7-8	CASSNYRGNTIYF	TGTGCCAGCAGCAATTACAGGGGAAACACCATATATTTT
TRBJ2-2	-	-	TRBV2	CASADKKLTGELFF	TGTGCCAGCGCGGACAAGAAACTCACCGGGGAGCTGTTTTTT
TRBJ1-6	-	-	TRBV6-2/TRBV6-3	CASSFDGDNSPLHF	TGTGCCAGCAGCTTTGACGGAGATAATTCACCCCTCCACTTT
TRBJ2-1	-	TRBD2	TRBV13	CASNPSGRSYNEQFF	TGTGCCAGCAACCCCAGCGGGAGATCCTACAATGAGCAGTTCTTC
TRBJ1-2	once	-	TRBV2	CASREDSYGYTF	TGTGCCAGCAGGGAGGACAGCTATGGCTACACCTTC
TRBJ1-2	-	TRBD1	TRBV5-1	CASSFNRGQNKNNYGYTF	TGCGCCAGCAGCTTTAATAGGGGACAGAACAAAAATAACTATGGCTACACCTTC
TRBJ1-1	few	-	TRBV19	CASSPVNVGTEAFF	TGTGCCAGTAGCCCCGTAAATGTAGGCACTGAAGCTTTCTTT
TRBJ2-1	once	-	TRBV18	CASSPLSRESSYNEQFF	TGTGCCAGCTCACCACTTTCCCGAGAGAGCTCCTACAATGAGCAGTTCTTC
TRBJ2-4	-	-	TRBV7-9	CASSRDEQGYRYF	TGTGCCAGCAGCCGAGACGAACAGGGATATCGGTACTTC
TRBJ1-2	-	TRBD1	TRBV18	CASSPTGVVNYGYTF	TGTGCCAGCTCACCGACAGGGGTCGTTAACTATGGCTACACCTTC
TRBJ1-2	-	TRBD1	TRBV4-1	CASSQDADRGIYGYTF	TGCGCCAGCAGCCAAGACGCTGACAGGGGAATTTATGGCTACACCTTC
TRBJ2-6	-	-	TRBV30	CAWGLGASGANVLTF	TGTGCCTGGGGATTAGGAGCCTCTGGGGCCAACGTCCTGACTTTC
TRBJ1-4	-	-	TRBV14	CASSQSPETTLFF	TGTGCCAGCAGCCAATCCCCTGAGACAACCCTGTTTTTT
TRBJ2-2	-	-	TRBV7-9	CASSERDLNTGELFF	TGTGCCAGCAGCGAGAGGGACTTGAACACCGGGGAGCTGTTTTTT